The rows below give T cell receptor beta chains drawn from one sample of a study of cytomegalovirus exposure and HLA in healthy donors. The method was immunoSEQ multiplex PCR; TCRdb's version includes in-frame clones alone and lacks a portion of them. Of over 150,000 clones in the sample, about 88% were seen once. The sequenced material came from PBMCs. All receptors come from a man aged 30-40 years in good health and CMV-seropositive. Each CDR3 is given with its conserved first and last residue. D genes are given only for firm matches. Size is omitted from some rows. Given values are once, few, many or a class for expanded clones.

CASSDRQVPNSPLHF TGCGCCAGCAGCGATCGACAGGTCCCCAATTCACCCCTCCACTTT NA TRBJ1-6 TRBV5-1 NA
CASTRDLWGQGAHEQFF TGTGCCAGCACCCGCGATTTGTGGGGACAGGGGGCCCATGAGCAGTTCTTC NA TRBJ2-1 TRBV5-6 TRBD1
CASSSTGDNYGYTF TGTGCCAGCAGCTCGACGGGGGATAACTATGGCTACACCTTC NA TRBJ1-2 TRBV7-9 NA
CASSDTNYGYTF TGTGCCAGCTCGGACACCAACTATGGCTACACCTTC NA TRBJ1-2 TRBV19 NA
CASSIGPSPLHF TGTGCCAGTAGTATTGGGCCTTCACCCCTCCACTTT NA TRBJ1-6 TRBV19 NA
CASSLASGQGHNEQFF TGTGCCAGCAGCTTAGCGTCCGGACAGGGCCACAATGAGCAGTTCTTC NA TRBJ2-1 TRBV7-2 TRBD1
CASSVTGVKNNEQFF TGTGCCAGCAGTGTAACAGGGGTTAAAAACAATGAGCAGTTCTTC few TRBJ2-1 TRBV6-6 TRBD1
CASSQEPIRGSGLAKNIQYF TGCGCCAGCAGCCAAGAGCCGATAAGAGGGTCTGGGCTAGCCAAAAACATTCAGTACTTC NA TRBJ2-4 TRBV4-3 NA
CASSLDPGGGTEAFF TGTGCCAGCAGCTTAGACCCGGGGGGGGGCACTGAAGCTTTCTTT few TRBJ1-1 TRBV7-6 NA
CASSVGSSNYGYTF TGTGCCAGCAGCGTGGGTAGCAGTAACTATGGCTACACCTTC NA TRBJ1-2 TRBV9 NA
CASSYNEKLFF TGTGCCAGCAGCTATAATGAAAAACTGTTTTTT NA TRBJ1-4 TRBV28 NA
CASSQDRFTGGDTDTQYF TGTGCCAGCAGCCAAGATCGGTTTACGGGAGGGGACACAGATACGCAGTATTTT NA TRBJ2-3 TRBV4-2 TRBD2
CASSLPRGRWVKNIQYF TGTGCCAGCAGTTTGCCGAGGGGGCGATGGGTCAAAAACATTCAGTACTTC NA TRBJ2-4 TRBV27 TRBD1
CAISESMGSTGVVGEQYF TGTGCCATCAGTGAGTCGATGGGGTCCACAGGGGTGGTCGGCGAGCAGTACTTC NA TRBJ2-7 TRBV10-3 TRBD1